This passage covers 32 T cell receptor beta chains from one sample sequenced in a study of control samples from healthy donors and cancer patients. The protocol was immunoSEQ multiplex PCR, while the TCRdb copy is restricted to in-frame clones and leaves out a portion. Of 150,000 to 200,000 clones in the sample, 85% to 95% were seen once. The sequenced sample was blood. The receptors were gathered from a man between 18 and 35 years old in good health.

The chain couples TRBV7-2 to TRBJ1-1; D call uncertain. The germline gives CDR1 SGHTA, CDR2 FQGNSA. Trimming stripped 2 bases from V and 2 bases from J, with 9 bases between. The CDR3 extends over 14 amino acids. The DNA of the CDR3 is TGTGCCAGCAGCTTATATTATAGTAACACTGAAGCTTTCTTT. It translates to CASSLYYSNTEAFF.

The genes are TRBV5-4 and TRBJ2-3, with a tentative D call TRBD1 (5 bases). The germline V gene has CDR1 SGHNT and CDR2 YYREEE (reference sequence). V shed 3 bases and J shed 3 bases, with 11 bases lying between them. This CDR3 is 14 amino acids long. The CDR3 loop reads CASSSSQGTDTQYF. CDR3 DNA: TGTGCCAGCAGCTCCTCCCAGGGAACAGATACGCAGTATTTT.

The gene calls are TRBV10-1 and TRBJ2-2; D is unresolved. Trimming removed 5 bases at V and 2 bases at J, with 9 bases between. Per the germline V gene, CDR1 is WNHNN and CDR2 is SYGVQD (reference sequence). The CDR3 covers 14 residues. The CDR3: CASSPNRNTGELFF. The CDR3 DNA is TGCGCCAGCAGTCCCAATCGAAACACCGGGGAGCTGTTTTTT.

This chain uses TRBV12-5 with TRBJ2-5; D remains ambiguous. Trimming removed 2 bases from V and 0 bases from J, with 16 bases in between. Germline lookup yields CDR1 LGHNT and CDR2 FRNRAP. This CDR3 has 17 residues. CDR3 in DNA: TGTGCTAGTGGTTTGAGTCTTTCCGAATTATACCAAGAGACCCAGTACTTC. This translates into CASGLSLSELYQETQYF.

With respect to this clone: The same CDR3 arises from other DNA sequences in this sample as well. V is TRBV6-6 and J is TRBJ1-1; D might be TRBD1 (5 bases). This CDR3 region has 14 residues. Germline-derived CDR1 and CDR2 are MNHNY and SVGAGI (reference sequence). Trimming removed 0 bases at V and 3 bases at J, with 8 bases between. CDR3 amino acids: CASSYSLGDTEAFF. CDR3 DNA: TGTGCCAGCAGTTACTCCTTAGGGGACACTGAAGCTTTCTTT.

This rearrangement joins TRBV6-5 to TRBJ1-2, with D maybe TRBD1 (5 bases). The CDR3 runs to 13 residues. Trimming stripped 2 bases from V and 7 bases from J, with 11 bases between. The germline gives CDR1 MNHEY, CDR2 SVGAGI. The CDR3 DNA sequence: TGTGCCAGCAGTTACAGTGGGGCAGCTGGCTACACCTTC. This gives the protein CASSYSGAAGYTF.

CDR3 sequence reads: CASSTQGQGNQPQHF. The CDR3 DNA is TGTGCCAGCAGTACACAGGGGCAAGGCAATCAGCCCCAGCATTTT. This chain links TRBV6-6 with TRBJ1-5; 7 bases are a match to TRBD1. CDR1 and CDR2 (germline): MNHNY, SVGAGI (reference sequence). CDR3 length: 15 amino acids. V lost 5 bases and J lost 2; bases outside the gene matches: 6.

V is TRBV5-6 and J is TRBJ1-1; D unclear. This CDR3 contains 12 residues. V was clipped by 0 bases and J by 3 bases, with 3 bases between them. CDR1 SGHDT and CDR2 YYEEEE come from the germline V gene. CDR3 nucleotide sequence: TGTGCCAGCAGCTTGGATTACACTGAAGCTTTCTTT. Translated, it gives CASSLDYTEAFF.

The gene calls are TRBV5-1 and TRBJ2-7; TRBD1 aligns across 7 bases. Germline CDR1 reads SGHRS; CDR2 reads YFSETQ. CDR3 length: 14 amino acids. V gave up 3 bases and J gave up 5 bases; unmatched junction bases: 8. In DNA, the CDR3 is TGCGCCAGCAGCTCATTGGGTACAGGGGACGAGCAGTACTTC. The encoded protein is CASSSLGTGDEQYF.

V and J are TRBV2 and TRBJ1-6, with D possibly matching TRBD1 (5 bases). CDR3 size: 15 residues. V dropped 6 bases and J dropped 3 bases, with 12 bases sitting between them. Germline CDR1 reads SNHLY; CDR2 reads FYNNEI. CDR3 nucleotide sequence: TGTGCCAGCAGGACGAGGGGCAACTATAATTCACCCCTCCACTTT. Residues: CASRTRGNYNSPLHF.

This rearrangement joins TRBV12-3 or TRBV12-4 to TRBJ2-1; 8 positions agree with TRBD2. The CDR3 sequence is 11 residues long. V lost 6 bases to trimming and J lost 15 bases; unmatched junction nucleotides: 7. This chain's CDR3 is CASSNSGDPFF. For the CDR3, the DNA is TGTGCCAGCAGCAATAGCGGGGATCCGTTCTTC.

J is TRBJ2-2 and V is TRBV24-1; TRBD1 matches at 9 bases. Germline V gives CDR1 KGHDR, CDR2 SFDVKD. This CDR3 has 17 residues. J was trimmed by 2 bases and V by 4 bases; bases with no gene match: 7. CDR3 nucleotide sequence: TGTGCCACCAGTGACCCCTGGACAGGGGATAACACCGGGGAGCTGTTTTTT. Amino acid sequence: CATSDPWTGDNTGELFF.

The chain is built from TRBV29-1 and TRBJ2-5; the D is unclear. Germline CDR1 SQVTM, CDR2 ANQGSEA. Trimming cost V 3 bases and J 7 bases, with 15 bases left between them. This CDR3 region has 13 residues. The CDR3: CSVESGVGMTQYF. The CDR3 nucleotides read TGCAGCGTTGAGTCAGGAGTAGGGATGACCCAGTACTTC.

The chain uses TRBV4-1 and TRBJ1-4; D is possibly TRBD1 (5 bases). Per germline, CDR1 MGHRA and CDR2 YSYEKL. Trimming cost V 5 bases and J 7 bases, with 11 bases left between them. The CDR3 has 13 amino acids. As DNA, the CDR3 is TGCGCCAGCAGCTCCGGGACGGTTGAAAAACTGTTTTTT. The encoded protein is CASSSGTVEKLFF.

V and J are TRBV5-4 and TRBJ2-3, with a weak D call TRBD1 (5 bases). The CDR3 has 16 residues. The V and J ends lost 1 base and 0 bases respectively, with 12 bases between them. The germline V gene has CDR1 SGHNT and CDR2 YYREEE (reference sequence). This CDR3 is CASSLLMDTSTDTQYF. The CDR3 nucleotides are TGTGCCAGCAGCTTGTTGATGGACACCAGCACAGATACGCAGTATTTT.

J is TRBJ2-7 and V is TRBV7-9; tentatively, D is TRBD1 (5 bases). CDR3 length equals 14 residues. CDR1 is SEHNR and CDR2 is FQNEAQ in the germline V gene (reference sequence). Trimming stripped 2 bases from V and 6 bases from J, with 14 bases between. CDR3 DNA sequence: TGTGCCAGCAGCTTAAGTATTAGGGGTTCCGAGCAGTACTTC. Translating it yields CASSLSIRGSEQYF.

The chain links TRBV19 to TRBJ2-2, with TRBD1 matching over 9 bases. The ends lost 4 bases at V and 4 bases at J; junction bases unmatched: 13. Germline values: CDR1 LNHDA, CDR2 SQIVND (reference sequence). The CDR3 has 18 residues. The CDR3 sequence: CASSRPSGTGSSTGELFF. The CDR3 DNA follows: TGTGCCAGTAGTAGACCCTCCGGGACAGGGTCGAGCACCGGGGAGCTGTTTTTT.

This chain's CDR3 is CASTPDRNTEAFF. In DNA, the CDR3 is TGTGCCAGCACCCCGGACAGGAACACTGAAGCTTTCTTT. The chain carries TRBV2 and TRBJ1-1; TRBD1 is a possible D gene (6 bases). V was cut by 7 bases and J by 1 base, with 10 bases left in between. Germline V gene data show CDR1 as SNHLY and CDR2 as FYNNEI. There are 13 residues in the CDR3.

This clone came up once. The chain joins TRBV9 to TRBJ2-1; D might be TRBD2 (5 bases). Germline loops: CDR1 SGDLS, CDR2 YYNGEE. The length of the CDR3 is 10 residues. The V gene lost 7 bases and the J gene lost 8 bases, with 7 bases spanning the gap. The CDR3 region has the DNA TGTGCCAGCGGAGGCGATGAGCAGTTCTTC. Translating gives CASGGDEQFF.

Here the CDR3 DNA reads TGTGCCAGCTCCCCCAAGCAGGGGGCGTCGTACTACGAGCAGTACTTC. Translating gives CASSPKQGASYYEQYF. The rearrangement joins TRBV18 to TRBJ2-7, with TRBD1 matching over 8 bases. The CDR3 totals 16 residues. V was clipped by 6 bases and J by 3 bases; unmatched bases: 13. Looked up from germline, CDR1 is KGHSH and CDR2 is LQKENI.

The CDR3 is CASSLKLGYEQFF. The CDR3 region has the DNA TGTGCCAGCAGCTTAAAATTGGGGTATGAGCAGTTCTTC. V is TRBV7-8 and J is TRBJ2-1; D is unclear. V lost 2 bases and J lost 8, with 10 bases in between. Germline CDR1 SGHVS, CDR2 FQNEAQ. This CDR3 region has 13 residues. Looking up the rest from reference TRBV7-8 and TRBJ2-1 gives the full variable domain: GAGVSQSPRYKVAKRGQDVALRCDPISGHVSLFWYQQALGQGPEFLTYFQNEAQLDKSGLPSDRFFAERPEGSVSTLKIQRTQQEDSAVYLCASSLKLGYEQFFGPGTRLTVL.

V and J are TRBV30 and TRBJ2-7; 7 nucleotides agree with TRBD1. The CDR3 runs to 16 residues. From germline, CDR1 is GTSNPN and CDR2 SVGIG (reference sequence). V trimming: 7 bases; J trimming: 0 bases; junction bases outside the gene matches: 15. CDR3 nucleotides: TGTGCCTTCACCACCCGACCGGGACAGTTCTCCTACGAGCAGTACTTC. This encodes CAFTTRPGQFSYEQYF.

V is TRBV18 and J is TRBJ2-1; D is unclear. Germline-derived CDR1 and CDR2 are KGHSH and LQKENI. V was trimmed by 3 bases and J by 5 bases, leaving 8 bases between them. CDR3 size: 13 residues. The CDR3 here is CASSPGYNNEQFF. CDR3 nucleotides: TGTGCCAGCTCACCGGGGTATAACAATGAGCAGTTCTTC.

This chain connects TRBV20-1 to TRBJ2-7; no definite D call. Between the trimmed V and J ends, which lost 3 bases and 7 bases, there was a span of 10 bases. This CDR3 contains 11 residues. CDR1 is DFQATT, CDR2 SNEGSKA, per germline (reference sequence). The CDR3 coding sequence is TGCAGTGCTAGCGGGCCTGCTGAGCAGTACTTC. Its protein product is CSASGPAEQYF.

Notes on this clone: An end of the junction does not agree with germline; a read error may underlie this. V usage is TRBV18 and J usage is TRBJ2-7; 9 positions agree with TRBD1. This CDR3 contains 14 residues. CDR1 and CDR2 (germline): KGHSH, LQKENI. The CDR3 loop reads CASSLTGQGYGQYF. The CDR3 DNA follows: TGTGCCAGCTCACTGACGGGACAGGGATACGGGCAGTACTTC.

The chain joins TRBV19 to TRBJ2-2; tentative D call: TRBD1 (6 bases). This CDR3 region has 15 residues. V was cut by 4 bases and J by 4 bases, with 13 bases left in between. Germline V lookup: CDR1 LNHDA, CDR2 SQIVND (reference sequence). The CDR3 nucleotides are TGTGCCAGTAGTAGGTCCCAGGGGCGCACCGGGGAGCTGTTTTTT. It specifies CASSRSQGRTGELFF.

This clone is a singleton in its sample. The rearrangement joins TRBV5-1 to TRBJ2-3, with TRBD2 identical over 9 bases. With 0 bases clipped from V and 4 bases from J, the junction kept 9 bases outside the gene matches. This CDR3 contains 17 residues. CDR1 is SGHRS, CDR2 YFSETQ, per germline. CDR3 region: CASSLGMAGGPADTQYF. The DNA of the CDR3 is TGCGCCAGCAGCTTGGGAATGGCGGGGGGGCCGGCAGATACGCAGTATTTT.

This chain connects TRBV6-5 to TRBJ2-7, with D perhaps TRBD1 (6 bases). The CDR3 has 15 residues. V was trimmed by 6 bases and J by 0 bases, leaving 15 bases between them. Germline lookup yields CDR1 MNHEY and CDR2 SVGAGI. The CDR3 DNA follows: TGTGCCAGCAGACTAGGGCAGGGGTCCTCCTACGAGCAGTACTTC. It encodes CASRLGQGSSYEQYF.

The V and J genes are TRBV28 and TRBJ1-1; D possibly corresponds to TRBD1 (5 bases). V was shortened by 10 bases and J by 3 bases, with 12 bases between the two germline ends. Germline CDR1 and CDR2: MDHEN and SYDVKM. The CDR3 runs 12 residues. The CDR3 reads CATGTMYTEAFF. The CDR3 DNA reads TGTGCCACCGGGACCATGTACACTGAAGCTTTCTTT.

V and J are TRBV10-3 and TRBJ2-3; D gene unclear. V was trimmed by 2 bases and J by 6 bases, leaving 6 bases between them. The CDR3 extends over 12 amino acids. Germline V CDR1 and CDR2: ENHRY, SYGVKD. The CDR3 loop reads CAISEGTDTQYF. Here the CDR3 DNA reads TGTGCCATCAGTGAGGGAACGGATACGCAGTATTTT.

The chain joins TRBV28 to TRBJ1-2; 9 positions agree with TRBD1. The CDR3 sequence is 17 residues long. Germline loops: CDR1 MDHEN, CDR2 SYDVKM. After removal of 2 bases from V and 5 bases from J, the junction contained 12 bases not matched to a gene. In DNA, the CDR3 is TGTGCCAGCAGTTTAGTCTCACAGGGGGCGGGGTCTTATGGCTACACCTTC. It translates to CASSLVSQGAGSYGYTF.

This rearrangement joins TRBV5-1 to TRBJ1-5, with 7 positions matching TRBD1. In germline, CDR1 is SGHRS, CDR2 YFSETQ. Trimming at V came to 1 base and at J to 2 bases, leaving 3 bases not matched to a gene. The CDR3 totals 15 residues. The CDR3 DNA is TGCGCCAGCAGCTTGTTAGGGGGCGGCAATCAGCCCCAGCATTTT. Its protein is CASSLLGGGNQPQHF.